One and the same sample provided the 23 T cell receptor beta chains below, sequenced in a study of cytomegalovirus exposure and HLA in healthy donors. The PCR made use of 60 Vbeta and 13 Jbeta primers. Using immunoSEQ multiplex PCR, the repertoire was profiled, and TCRdb retains in-frame clones only, with some absent. Altogether some 150,000 clones are present, 79% being singletons, with the ten largest covering about 2%. Sequenced sample: PBMCs. The receptors derive from a middle-aged man in good health and CMV-seronegative.

The V call is TRBV6-6, the J call TRBJ2-2, with D tentatively TRBD1 (6 bases). V was trimmed by 5 bases and J by 12 bases, leaving 19 bases between them. This CDR3 is built from 14 residues. In germline, CDR1 is MNHNY, CDR2 SVGAGI (reference sequence). CDR3 sequence reads: CASSPQGDRVKLFF. Here the CDR3 DNA reads TGTGCCAGCAGTCCACAGGGTGATCGAGTAAAGCTGTTTTTT.

The chain is built from TRBV9 and TRBJ2-5; possibly TRBD1 for D (5 bases). The germline V gene encodes CDR1 SGDLS and CDR2 YYNGEE. V was cut by 0 bases and J by 1 base, with 16 bases left in between. The CDR3 consists of 17 residues. The CDR3 sequence: CASSVAETGTGQETQYF. CDR3 bases: TGTGCCAGCAGCGTAGCTGAAACAGGCACAGGCCAAGAGACCCAGTACTTC.

The chain links TRBV5-4 to TRBJ2-7; 9 bases map to TRBD1. This CDR3 region has 15 residues. Germline V gene data show CDR1 as SGHNT and CDR2 as YYREEE (reference sequence). J gave up 2 bases and V 5 bases, and 8 bases lay outside the gene matches. The CDR3 protein is CASSYPGTGPYEQYF. CDR3 in DNA: TGTGCCAGCAGTTACCCCGGGACAGGGCCCTACGAGCAGTACTTC.

This chain links TRBV7-9 with TRBJ2-3; 10 bases are a match to TRBD2. This CDR3 is built from 15 residues. Germline trimming cut 5 bases from V and 11 bases from J; bases unmatched to any gene: 13. From germline, CDR1 is SEHNR and CDR2 FQNEAQ (reference sequence). As DNA, the CDR3 is TGTGCCAGCAGCGAGGGACTAGCGCTAGACCGGCGGCAGTATTTT. Amino acid sequence: CASSEGLALDRRQYF.

The gene calls are TRBV7-9 and TRBJ2-7; 9 nucleotides agree with TRBD2. The CDR3 is 15 residues long. Germline-derived CDR1 and CDR2 are SEHNR and FQNEAQ (reference sequence). After removal of 5 bases from V and 1 base from J, the junction contained 6 bases not matched to a gene. The CDR3 is CASSHGLANSYEQYF. The CDR3 coding sequence is TGTGCCAGCAGCCACGGACTAGCGAATTCCTACGAGCAGTACTTC.

The sample holds one count of this clone. The chain joins TRBV11-1 to TRBJ1-1, with D possibly matching TRBD1 (6 bases). CDR3 length: 15 amino acids. Trimming cost V 5 bases and J 0 bases, with 13 bases left between them. Germline lookup yields CDR1 SGHAT and CDR2 FQDESV (reference sequence). CDR3 nucleotide sequence: TGTGCCAGCAGCCTCCTACAGGGTTTGAACACTGAAGCTTTCTTT. The encoded protein is CASSLLQGLNTEAFF.

The J gene is TRBJ2-7, the V gene TRBV11-3, with D possibly matching TRBD2 (6 bases). Per germline, CDR1 SGHNT and CDR2 YENEEA. This CDR3 comprises 11 residues. The V end was cut by 6 bases, the J end by 4 bases, with 7 bases between. The CDR3 spells CASSGGYEQYF. The DNA of the CDR3 is TGTGCCAGCAGTGGAGGGTACGAGCAGTACTTC.

DNA for the CDR3: TGCAGCGTAAGACTAGCGGGAGCCGGGGAGCTGTTTTTT. Residues: CSVRLAGAGELFF. This rearrangement joins TRBV29-1 to TRBJ2-2; 12 bases map to TRBD2. Germline V gene data show CDR1 as SQVTM and CDR2 as ANQGSEA. J lost 6 bases, V lost 6 bases, and 2 bases had no gene match. The length of the CDR3 is 13 residues.

V usage is TRBV10-2 and J usage is TRBJ2-5; 15 nucleotides agree with TRBD2. The assigned J gene may be wrong: the sequence end matches TRBJ2-7 better. Germline V lookup: CDR1 WSHSY, CDR2 SAAADI. The CDR3 loop spans 19 amino acids. The CDR3 bases are TGCGCCAGCACCGACCTCGGGACTAGCGGGAGGCCGGTCTCCTACGAGCAGTACTTC. Translated, it gives CASTDLGTSGRPVSYEQYF.

On this clone: No conserved phenylalanine or tryptophan ends this CDR3, so it is likely a read error. V and J are TRBV19 and TRBJ2-7, with D possibly TRBD1 on 5 matching bases. The V and J ends lost 3 bases and 6 bases respectively, with 12 bases between them. CDR1 is LNHDA, CDR2 SQIVND, per germline (reference sequence). The CDR3 is 13 residues long. The CDR3 spells CASSMTVLGEQYC. CDR3 sequence (DNA): TGTGCCAGTAGTATGACAGTCCTTGGCGAGCAGTACTGC.

This clone turned up a few times. V gene TRBV4-2 combines with J gene TRBJ2-7, with D possibly matching TRBD2 (6 bases). This CDR3 region has 15 residues. CDR1 and CDR2 (germline): LGHNA, YNFKEQ. The V and J ends lost 1 base and 7 bases respectively, with 17 bases between them. CDR3 in DNA: TGTGCCAGCAGCCAAGTAGTCGGGACTGTTTTGGAGCAGTACTTC. Its translation: CASSQVVGTVLEQYF.

About this clone itself: A read error may account for a junction end that differs from germline. The chain links TRBV4-1 to TRBJ2-6, with D tentatively TRBD1 (5 bases). Germline V gene lookup returns CDR1 MGHRA and CDR2 YSYEKL. This CDR3 has 18 residues. CDR3 sequence (DNA): TGCGCCAGCAGCCAAGACCCCCCTCTAGAGCCTGGGGCCAACGGCCTGACTTTC. Translating it yields CASSQDPPLEPGANGLTF.

V and J are TRBV7-9 and TRBJ1-3, with a tentative D call TRBD1 (5 bases). There are 16 residues in the CDR3. V shed 5 bases and J shed 0 bases, with 14 bases lying between them. Per the germline V gene, CDR1 is SEHNR and CDR2 is FQNEAQ (reference sequence). The DNA of the CDR3 is TGTGCCAGCAGCAGGGAAGGGCAGGGCTCTGGAAACACCATATATTTT. Translating gives CASSREGQGSGNTIYF.

As regards this clone: The same CDR3 also results from other DNA sequences found in this sample. This chain links TRBV5-1 with TRBJ2-7, with 11 bases matching TRBD1. V trimming: 0 bases; J trimming: 6 bases; junction bases outside the gene matches: 2. Germline V gene data show CDR1 as SGHRS and CDR2 as YFSETQ. The CDR3 totals 14 residues. CDR3 protein: CASSLVGQGGEQYF. The CDR3 nucleotides read TGCGCCAGCAGCTTGGTGGGACAGGGGGGCGAGCAGTACTTC. Complete variable domain (other parts from reference TRBV5-1 and TRBJ2-7): KAGVTQTPRYLIKTRGQQVTLSCSPISGHRSVSWYQQTPGQGLQFLFEYFSETQRNKGNFPGRFSGRQFSNSRSEMNVSTLELGDSALYLCASSLVGQGGEQYFGPGTRLTVT.

The chain has TRBV19 and TRBJ2-3; tentatively, D is TRBD1 (6 bases). Trimming shortened V by 5 bases and J by 2 bases, and 14 bases separated the two germline ends. Germline-derived CDR1 and CDR2 are LNHDA and SQIVND (reference sequence). The CDR3 runs to 15 residues. The CDR3 here is CASSSQGKFTDTQYF. The CDR3 coding sequence is TGTGCCAGTAGTTCCCAGGGGAAGTTCACAGATACGCAGTATTTT.

A few counts support this clone. The J gene is TRBJ1-5, the V gene TRBV6-1, with TRBD1 matching 10 bases. Germline V lookup: CDR1 MNHNS, CDR2 SASEGT. V gave up 7 bases and J gave up 5 bases; unmatched junction bases: 5. The CDR3 extends over 14 amino acids. The CDR3 region is CASNPGQGYQPQHF. Written as DNA, the CDR3 is TGTGCCAGCAACCCGGGACAGGGGTATCAGCCCCAGCATTTT.

The genes are TRBV28 and TRBJ1-5, with TRBD1 identical over 8 bases. This CDR3 is built from 16 residues. CDR1 and CDR2 from the germline V gene are MDHEN and SYDVKM. Trimming took 5 bases from V and 6 from J; bases not matched to a gene: 12. The CDR3 is CASSPGGRGRGQPQHF. Here the CDR3 DNA reads TGTGCCAGCAGTCCCGGTGGCAGGGGGCGCGGTCAGCCCCAGCATTTT.

Comments on this clone: Other nucleotide sequences in the sample specify the same CDR3. The chain joins TRBV6-5 to TRBJ1-2; 9 bases fit TRBD1. The CDR3 is 14 residues long. V trimming: 4 bases; J trimming: 3 bases; junction bases outside the gene matches: 3. Germline CDR1 and CDR2: MNHEY and SVGAGI. The CDR3 loop reads CASSLQGADYGYTF. CDR3 coding DNA: TGTGCCAGCAGTTTACAGGGGGCCGACTATGGCTACACCTTC.

The rearrangement joins TRBV4-3 to TRBJ1-2; TRBD1 might be the D (6 bases). The V gene's germline CDR1 is LGHNA and CDR2 YSLEER. V was clipped by 0 bases and J by 8 bases, with 19 bases between them. This CDR3 comprises 16 residues. The CDR3 reads CASSQDLWGRKEGYTF. The CDR3 coding sequence is TGCGCCAGCAGCCAAGATTTGTGGGGGCGCAAGGAAGGCTACACCTTC.

The rearrangement joins TRBV28 to TRBJ2-2, with 11 positions matching TRBD1. Germline assignment: CDR1 MDHEN and CDR2 SYDVKM. V dropped 6 bases and J dropped 6; count of bases not matched to a gene: 6. The CDR3 loop spans 15 amino acids. The DNA of the CDR3 is TGTGCCAGCAGCCAGGACAGGGGGCCGGCCGGGGAGCTGTTTTTT. Translating gives CASSQDRGPAGELFF. The full variable domain, its missing parts supplied by reference TRBV28 and TRBJ2-2, is DVKVTQSSRYLVKRTGEKVFLECVQDMDHENMFWYRQDPGLGLRLIYFSYDVKMKEKGDIPEGYSVSREKKERFSLILESASTNQTSMYLCASSQDRGPAGELFFGEGSRLTVL.

This clone was seen just once. The V and J genes are TRBV25-1 and TRBJ2-7; D not certain. Trimming pared 3 bases from V and 3 bases from J, leaving 3 bases between. The CDR3 is 11 residues long. CDR1 is MGHDK, CDR2 SYGVNS, per germline. CDR3 sequence reads: CASSDLYEQYF. The CDR3 coding sequence is TGTGCCAGCAGTGACCTCTACGAGCAGTACTTC.

The J gene is TRBJ1-5, the V gene TRBV7-9; D unclear. The CDR3 has 14 residues. Trimming shortened V by 9 bases and J by 3 bases, and 15 bases separated the two germline ends. The germline CDR1 and CDR2 sequences are SEHNR and FQNEAQ (reference sequence). CDR3 in amino acids: CASALAGPNQPQHF. For the CDR3, the DNA is TGTGCCAGTGCCTTGGCAGGCCCCAATCAGCCCCAGCATTTT.

The chain recombines TRBV15 with TRBJ2-3, with 8 bases matching TRBD2. The CDR3 is 19 residues long. V shed 1 base and J 5 bases; nucleotides not matched to a gene: 17. CDR1 and CDR2 from the germline V gene are LNHNV and YYDKDF (reference sequence). The CDR3 DNA sequence: TGTGCCACCAGCAGAGTCCAAGGCGCACTAGCGGTCGGTGGAGATACGCAGTATTTT. The encoded protein is CATSRVQGALAVGGDTQYF. The full variable domain, its missing parts supplied by reference TRBV15 and TRBJ2-3, is DAMVIQNPRYQVTQFGKPVTLSCSQTLNHNVMYWYQQKSSQAPKLLFHYYDKDFNNEADTPDNFQSRRPNTSFCFLDIRSPGLGDTAMYLCATSRVQGALAVGGDTQYFGPGTRLTVL.